This T cell receptor beta chain was obtained from a study of T-cell reconstitution after alpha-beta-depleted transplantation in children. TCRbeta library construction was performed incorporating unique molecular identifiers. A single record per CDR3 protein comes from TCRdb applying MiXCR to the PCR reads. The sample lists about 240,000 distinct CDR3 sequences, around 13% occurring once. This TCR was recovered from a human donor who donated a stem cell graft to a child with acute lymphoblastic leukemia. The sequenced sample was PBMCs from the stem cell graft donor, obtained from the stem cell graft.

CDR3 protein: CASSNRDRGPGANVLTF. DNA for the CDR3: TGCGCCAGCAGCAACCGGGACAGGGGGCCCGGGGCCAACGTCCTGACTTTC. The chain is built from TRBV5-1 and TRBJ2-6; 12 bases agree with TRBD1. The CDR3 is 17 residues long. The germline CDR1 and CDR2 sequences are SGHRS and YFSETQ. Losses at the gene ends were 4 bases for V and 4 bases for J; bases not matched to a gene: 6.